This entry describes one TCR beta chain. The specificity of this receptor is unknown. Base qualities are not recorded, but no much larger clone differs from it by a single base. The donors were healthy, HIV-negative adults with no recently reported acute infections or vaccinations. Only Caucasian adults living in Nashville, Tennessee, USA were represented among the donors. CD4+ T cells were enriched by magnetic negative selection; naive cells were then positively selected on CD45RA, and the negative fraction formed the memory subset. Blood was collected by leukapheresis, and PBMCs were isolated by Ficoll-Histopaque density gradient centrifugation and then cryopreserved in liquid nitrogen vapor phase. Analytical flow cytometry was used to check the purity and quantity of each magnetically sorted T cell population. Genomic DNA was isolated from each sorted fraction and quantified by UV absorbance on a Nanodrop 2000c.

This sample is drawn from a study of shared clonotypes between healthy human individuals (dated by TCRdb to the early 2020s). Study-wide context: The cohort included three men and a couple of women between 18 and 49 years of age. For each donor, three plates each were used for CD4 naive and CD4 memory, two plates were used for CD8 naive, and one plate was used for CD8 memory. To increase sequencing depth and limit assay-specific biases, different laboratories used diverse techniques to prepare libraries and sequence TCR repertoires. Each donor's leukapheresis produced roughly between roughly 0.9 and 9 billion PBMCs. Blood TCR repertoires of a handful of healthy adults were deeply sequenced to estimate repertoire size and the extent of clonotype sharing between individuals.

The V and J ends are trimmed by 0 bases and 6 bases, leaving 10 bases between them. The CDR1 and CDR2 encoded by the germline V gene are MNHEY and SVGAGI. The CDR3, from cysteine to phenylalanine, totals 14 residues. The retained sequence is limited to the CDR3, 42 bases, with the frame set at the first base. Overall study results and their limits: The genetic and exposure-history diversity represented was limited by the small number of donors. Sampling was restricted to blood, and TCR repertoires in tissues likely differ from the TCR repertoires found in blood. Pairwise subsampling indicated that sequencing depth was expected to affect the degree of clonotype sharing among donors. Across a few donors, approximately 5% of naive CD4, approximately 3.6% of naive CD8, about 2.3% of memory CD4, and 0.3% to 0.45% of memory CD8 clonotypes were shared. Rarefaction of sorted-subset datasets indicated incomplete sequencing despite the large sequencing depth. Compared with non-shared clonotypes, clonotypes shared by all four sorted-subset donors had higher generation probabilities. Estimated clonotype richness was generally larger for naive than for memory subsets.

Using the deep immunoSEQ assay, TCR CDR3 regions were amplified from genomic DNA by multiplex PCR. Extracted genomic DNA from each cell subset was distributed evenly across all wells of several immunoSEQ 96-well plates, and each plate was treated as a replicate. Each replicate PCR for sorted subsets received about 210 ng genomic DNA, equal to roughly 33,000 T cell genomes. The purified libraries were quantified using a Qubit 3.0 fluorometer, sized with a Bioanalyzer 2100, and then quantified again using the KAPA Library Quantification kit. Every immunoSEQ 96-well plate was sequenced on a dedicated single-read 150-cycle Illumina NextSeq 550 flow cell. The study's processing was this. Because the immunoSEQ output included only junctional sequences and no quality scores, the filtering could not be the same as the filtering used for full-length reads. To assign V/J genes and CDR3, sequences were annotated using PyIR, a Python wrapper for IgBLAST v1.9, with IMGT germline references. Reads were filtered out if the reads had weak V/J assignments (E-value above 1e-6), no CDR3, stop codons, out-of-frame junctions, or ambiguous translated residues. V3J clonotypes were defined as sequences sharing the same inferred V gene, J gene, and CDR3 amino acid sequence. Percentage overlap between repertoires was calculated by dividing the number of shared unique clonotypes by the size of the smaller repertoire. RTK rarefaction, the Chao1 estimator, and Recon v2.1 estimates of unobserved clonotypes were used to assess repertoire richness. OLGA was used to compute generation probabilities for all TCRbeta clonotypes that the gDNA method yielded from a few donors. In TCRdb, the immuneACCESS table is reduced to in-frame sequences with V and J assigned. These tables do not hold every clone; where another copy was compared, an unresolved V gene accounts for under half, and the others remain unexplained. From that table come the V and J calls and clone size; the DNA was used to work out D and trimming. Counted in this sample were about 2.3 million clones; just under 95% of them appeared once. The top ten clones comprise 0.3% to 0.45% of the sample.

The clonotype comes from a man aged 18 to 30 in good health. Some clones in this sample may be carry-over from other donors' samples. What was sequenced was naive CD4+ T cells from PBMCs. Interpreted using the paper, the cell subset or site label stands for: CD45RA+ positively selected. In this chain, TRBV6-5 is recombined with TRBJ2-3, with the D gene not clear enough to name. The CDR3 protein sequence reads: CASSYSGSGDTQYF. The DNA is as follows: TGTGCCAGCAGTTACTCAGGGTCTGGGGATACGCAGTATTTT.